This T cell receptor (beta chain) was retrieved from a study of blood T cell repertoires in COVID-19 (dated by TCRdb to 2018 to 2020). Describing the broader study: The collaborator samples originated in the United States, Italy and Spain and spanned the acute and convalescent phases of COVID-19. The prospective study material was composed of cDNA or gDNA derived from T cells, B-cell-depleted T cells, or PBMCs. Deeply sampled blood TCRbeta repertoires from subjects exposed to, actively infected with, or recovered from COVID-19 were included in the dataset. The repertoires were released in a freely available public database intended as a resource for research on the immune response to SARS-CoV-2. Samples were obtained from the ongoing ImmuneRACE study (first 160 participants) and from about 1,300 subjects provided by 6 global collaborators. Sample metadata almost always included a de-identified subject ID, COVID-19 status, age in years and sex. Where HLA class I and class II types were available, the types were taken from metadata supplied by the sample provider, not from assay-based typing. Paper-wide results and their limitations: Clinical and demographic metadata were provided uncurated, with the amount varying by source and participant.

TCRbeta CDR3 regions were amplified from genomic DNA using the immunoSEQ Assay, a bias-controlled multiplex PCR. The study's own analysis went as follows. Within the assay, amplification of reference gene primers was used to estimate how many nucleated cells each sample contained. Sequence reads were collapsed and filtered to measure the absolute abundance of every unique TCRbeta CDR3 rearrangement. For each sample, productive Simpson clonality was calculated as the square root of Simpson's diversity index across productive rearrangements. TCRdb limited this immuneACCESS table to in-frame rearrangements with V and J called. A share of clones is missing; checked studies link under half to unresolved V genes, and the rest is unexplained. The V and J calls and clone size are taken from that table; D and trimming were inferred from the DNA. In all, the sample holds 190,000 or so clones, and nearly 90% of those were seen once. Clones ranked in the top ten supply approximately 0.64% of the sample.

A note on this clone: Its antigen is not yet known. Base qualities are not at hand, and no much larger clone is one base apart.

Each collaborating institution followed its own protocols to collect whole blood in K2EDTA tubes. Collaborator samples were shipped for TCRbeta analysis as frozen whole blood, isolated PBMCs, or DNA extracted from either sample type. This TCR was recovered from a man aged 45-65 years with acute or convalescent COVID-19. The sample was peripheral blood.

The CDR3 protein: CASSPDRLNTEAFF. The DNA reads TGTGCCAGCAGTCCAGACAGGTTGAACACTGAAGCTTTCTTT. This receptor chain uses TRBV27 and TRBJ1-1; TRBD1 is possibly the D segment (6 matching bases). The germline V gene (reference sequence) yields MNHEY for CDR1 and SMNVEV for CDR2. The CDR3 numbers 14 residues from cysteine through phenylalanine. The sequence is cut down to CDR3 DNA, 42 bases in frame from base 1. The junction carries 10 bases between V and J, which are trimmed by 5 bases and 0 bases respectively.